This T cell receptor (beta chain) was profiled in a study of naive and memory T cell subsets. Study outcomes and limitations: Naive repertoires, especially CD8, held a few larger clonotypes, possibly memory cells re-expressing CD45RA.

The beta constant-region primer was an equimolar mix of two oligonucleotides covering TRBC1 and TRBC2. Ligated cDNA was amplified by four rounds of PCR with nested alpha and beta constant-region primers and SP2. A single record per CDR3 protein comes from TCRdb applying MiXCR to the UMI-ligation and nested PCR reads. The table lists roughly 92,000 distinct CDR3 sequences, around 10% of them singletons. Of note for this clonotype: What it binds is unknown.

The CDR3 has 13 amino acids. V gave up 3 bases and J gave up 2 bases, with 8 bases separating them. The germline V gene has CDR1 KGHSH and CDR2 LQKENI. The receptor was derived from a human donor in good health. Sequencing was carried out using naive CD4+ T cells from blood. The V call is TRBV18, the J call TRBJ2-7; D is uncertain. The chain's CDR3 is CASSPVPTYEQYF. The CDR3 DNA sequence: TGTGCCAGCTCACCGGTCCCGACCTACGAGCAGTACTTC.